A single TCR beta chain is shown here with its context. The data were taken from a study of blood T cell repertoires in COVID-19. Study-level information: Sources were T cells, B-cell-depleted T cells, or PBMCs; the material itself was cDNA or gDNA.

Original processing notes: Quantification of nucleated cells was approximated via reference gene primer amplification. Sequenced by immunoSEQ multiplex PCR; TCRdb stores in-frame clones only, minus some. The DNA gave D and trimming, while V, J and clone size come from that table. Of some 340,000 clones in the sample, 85% to 95% were seen once. In terms of age and location, participants ranged from roughly 18 to 95 years and lived in about 25 US areas. Individuals in the exposed group had encountered a COVID-19 case within 2 weeks preceding study entry. This CDR3 has 15 residues. Between the trimmed V and J ends, which lost 2 bases and 0 bases, there was a span of 9 bases. Germline V gives CDR1 SGHDT, CDR2 YYEEEE.

The genes are TRBV5-6 and TRBJ1-3; a weak D match, TRBD1 (5 bases). The clonotype was recovered from a young woman who had been exposed to COVID-19. Sequenced material: PBMCs or T cells enriched from blood (not recorded which). CDR3 amino acids: CASSLKGISGNTIYF. Here the CDR3 DNA reads TGTGCCAGCAGCTTAAAGGGGATCTCTGGAAACACCATATATTTT.